Listed here are 2 T cell receptor beta chains from one sample, sequenced in a study of blood T cell repertoires in COVID-19. Here immunoSEQ multiplex PCR was the method, and the copy in TCRdb shows in-frame clones only, minus some. The sample has 490,000 or so clones, more than 75% seen once. Sequenced sample: PBMCs or T cells enriched from blood (not recorded which). These receptor sequences come from a woman in her forties who had recovered from COVID-19.

V and J are TRBV29-1 and TRBJ2-3; tentatively, D is TRBD2 (6 bases). V was pared by 7 bases and J by 13 bases, with 18 bases between. The CDR3 loop spans 11 amino acids. The V gene's germline CDR1 is SQVTM and CDR2 ANQGSEA. The DNA of the CDR3 is TGCAGCGCCCGGGACTCCCGAAATGAGTATTTT. Protein sequence: CSARDSRNEYF.

The J gene is TRBJ2-3, the V gene TRBV7-8; 11 nucleotides align to TRBD1. There are 16 residues in the CDR3. V shed 5 bases and J 3 bases; nucleotides not matched to a gene: 7. Germline CDR1 reads SGHVS; CDR2 reads FQNEAQ. The CDR3 reads CASSRGQGASTDTQYF. The CDR3 bases are TGTGCCAGCAGCAGAGGACAGGGGGCTAGTACAGATACGCAGTATTTT.